These 19 T cell receptor beta chains share one sample of origin, sequenced in a study of T cells in Graves' hyperthyroidism and ophthalmopathy. Amplification yielded TCR beta CDR3 regions, with RNA transcripts as the source. HTBI primers drove first-round RT-PCR of the TCR CDR3. In TCRdb, the multiplex PCR reads were re-called with MiXCR into one record per CDR3 protein. The sample shows roughly 700,000 distinct CDR3 sequences, 14% of them seen only once. What was sequenced was blood. The receptors were sampled from a woman under 30 with Graves' hyperthyroidism.

This clonotype was seen ten or more times. The rearrangement joins TRBV7-3 to TRBJ2-1, with 7 bases identical to TRBD2. Unmatched junction bases numbered 9, after V lost 5 bases and J lost 2 bases. The CDR3 is 16 residues long. The V gene's germline CDR1 is SGHTA and CDR2 FQGTGA. The CDR3: CASSHGTMGPYNEQFF. The CDR3 nucleotides are TGTGCCAGCAGCCATGGGACTATGGGCCCCTACAATGAGCAGTTCTTC.

The gene calls are TRBV30 and TRBJ1-6, with 9 bases lining up with TRBD1. The germline V gene has CDR1 GTSNPN and CDR2 SVGIG (reference sequence). The trim removed 3 bases at V and 9 bases at J, leaving 6 bases unmatched. The CDR3 extends over 14 amino acids. CDR3 in DNA: TGTGCCTGGAGCGCGACAGGGGGTGGTTCACCCCTCCACTTT. Encoded protein: CAWSATGGGSPLHF.

This clonotype was seen repeatedly, ten times or more. The chain joins TRBV10-3 to TRBJ2-7; possibly TRBD1 for D (5 bases). This CDR3 is 13 amino acids long. V was cut by 6 bases and J by 4 bases, with 13 bases left in between. Germline V gene lookup returns CDR1 ENHRY and CDR2 SYGVKD. The CDR3 bases are TGTGCCATCAGAGACCCCGACAGATACGAGCAGTACTTC. Translated: CAIRDPDRYEQYF.

The table lists this clonotype with a few counts. The chain carries TRBV7-2 and TRBJ1-6; D not resolved. Trimming pared 3 bases from V and 6 bases from J, leaving 9 bases between. The CDR3 is 14 amino acids. In germline, CDR1 is SGHTA, CDR2 FQGNSA. CDR3 nucleotides: TGTGCCAGCAGCTTCGGTTCTACTAATTCACCCCTCCACTTT. Amino acids: CASSFGSTNSPLHF.

This clonotype was seen a few times. V usage is TRBV5-1 and J usage is TRBJ2-5; 12 bases line up with TRBD2. The CDR3 extends over 16 amino acids. Per germline, CDR1 SGHRS and CDR2 YFSETQ. Unmatched junction bases numbered 5, after V lost 3 bases and J lost 2 bases. This chain's CDR3 is CASSSATSGGQETQYF. CDR3 DNA sequence: TGCGCCAGCAGCTCGGCGACTAGCGGGGGACAAGAGACCCAGTACTTC.

As regards this clonotype: A read error may produce the germline difference seen at one junction end. The chain combines TRBV20-1 with TRBJ2-7; TRBD2 is a possible D gene (5 bases). The CDR3 consists of 15 residues. Germline V gene lookup returns CDR1 DFQATT and CDR2 SNEGSKA (reference sequence). The CDR3 DNA is TGCAGTGCTAGTGGGGATAGACGGGGTGGCTACGAGCAGTGCTTC. This translates into CSASGDRRGGYEQCF.

The chain uses TRBV4-1 and TRBJ2-1; 11 positions agree with TRBD2. The germline CDR1 and CDR2 sequences are MGHRA and YSYEKL. Trimming cost V 1 base and J 5 bases; bases outside gene matches: 10. The CDR3 extends over 18 amino acids. CDR3 in DNA: TGCGCCAGCAGCCAAGGAGGGTGGGGGACTAGCGGAAACAATGAGCAGTTCTTC. Residues: CASSQGGWGTSGNNEQFF.

This clonotype was counted between two and nine times. The chain combines TRBV6-1 with TRBJ2-1, with 9 bases lining up with TRBD2. Germline-derived CDR1 and CDR2 are MNHNS and SASEGT. V shed 6 bases and J 7 bases; nucleotides not matched to a gene: 13. The CDR3 loop spans 16 amino acids. The CDR3 region has the DNA TGTGCCAGCAGGGAGGGGTCTAGCGGGAAGGGGAATGAGCAGTTCTTC. It yields the protein CASREGSSGKGNEQFF.

Many counts were recorded for this clonotype. The chain joins TRBV28 to TRBJ2-1; D is uncertain. Between the trimmed V and J ends, which lost 6 bases and 8 bases, there was a span of 5 bases. The CDR3 sequence is 10 residues long. CDR1 MDHEN and CDR2 SYDVKM come from the germline V gene. The CDR3 sequence is CASSLDEQFF. In DNA, the CDR3 is TGTGCCAGCAGCTTAGATGAGCAGTTCTTC.

This clonotype was counted a few times. This chain joins TRBV5-4 and TRBJ2-7, with D perhaps matching TRBD1 (5 bases). The V gene lost 0 bases and the J gene lost 2 bases, with 15 bases spanning the gap. Germline lookup yields CDR1 SGHNT and CDR2 YYREEE (reference sequence). The CDR3 extends over 16 amino acids. In nucleotides, the CDR3 is TGTGCCAGCAGCTTGGCCTGGGCAGGGAAACCCTACGAGCAGTACTTC. Its translation: CASSLAWAGKPYEQYF.

Of note for this clonotype: Given a much more abundant clone one base away, this may be a read error. The chain couples TRBV30 to TRBJ1-4, with D tentatively TRBD1 (6 bases). Germline CDR1 GTSNPN, CDR2 SVGIG (reference sequence). Trimming took 4 bases from V and 7 from J, leaving 16 bases between them. CDR3 size: 14 residues. The CDR3 loop reads CAWNKQGLVEKLFF. CDR3 bases: TGTGCCTGGAATAAACAGGGTTTAGTTGAAAAACTGTTTTTT.

The genes are TRBV7-9 and TRBJ2-7; no reliable D call. Germline CDR1 and CDR2: SEHNR and FQNEAQ (reference sequence). Trimming stripped 5 bases from V and 0 bases from J, with 11 bases between. The CDR3 sequence is 14 residues long. For the CDR3, the DNA is TGTGCCAGCAGCCATAGTAGGAGCTCCTACGAGCAGTACTTC. The encoded protein is CASSHSRSSYEQYF.

This clonotype came up many times. The chain uses TRBV12-3 or TRBV12-4 and TRBJ1-1; D is undetermined. The CDR3 length is 15 residues. V lost 3 bases and J 1 base, leaving 12 bases between the germline ends. DNA for the CDR3: TGTGCCAGCAGTTTCTACAGCATGGCGAACACTGAAGCTTTCTTT. Protein: CASSFYSMANTEAFF.

This clonotype was recorded a few times. The CDR3 spells CASSEALQWGGDGNTIYF. In DNA form, the CDR3 reads TGTGCCAGCAGTGAAGCGCTTCAATGGGGCGGGGACGGAAACACCATATATTTT. This chain joins TRBV2 and TRBJ1-3; tentative D call: TRBD1 (5 bases). The CDR3 extends over 18 amino acids. From germline, CDR1 is SNHLY and CDR2 FYNNEI. Between the trimmed V and J ends, which lost 0 bases and 4 bases, there was a span of 19 bases.

This clonotype has a count of ten or more. V usage is TRBV2 and J usage is TRBJ1-1; D is possibly TRBD1 (5 bases). V was shortened by 6 bases and J by 5 bases, with 19 bases between the two germline ends. CDR1 is SNHLY and CDR2 is FYNNEI in the germline V gene. The CDR3 runs to 15 residues. The CDR3 sequence is CASRRGNRGITEAFF. CDR3 sequence (DNA): TGTGCCAGCAGACGGGGTAATCGGGGGATAACTGAAGCTTTCTTT.

This clonotype has at least ten counts. The rearrangement uses TRBV6-1 and TRBJ1-5; 7 nucleotides match TRBD1. CDR3 length equals 13 residues. Germline V gene lookup returns CDR1 MNHNS and CDR2 SASEGT. Trimming removed 6 bases from V and 6 bases from J; junction bases left unmatched: 5. CDR3 DNA sequence: TGTGCCAGCAGAACAACAGGGGTTCAGCCCCAGCATTTT. It codes for CASRTTGVQPQHF.

This clonotype was counted a few times. V gene TRBV12-3 or TRBV12-4 combines with J gene TRBJ2-5; TRBD1 or TRBD2 may be the D gene (5 bases each). V dropped 6 bases and J dropped 5 bases, with 13 bases sitting between them. The CDR3 has 13 amino acids. The CDR3 reads CASRTTGAETQYF. The CDR3 bases are TGTGCCAGCAGAACTACCGGGGCTGAGACCCAGTACTTC.

The sample holds a few counts of this clonotype. This sequence joins TRBV6-1 and TRBJ2-7; D may be TRBD1 or TRBD2 (5 bases each). The CDR3 covers 15 residues. Per the germline V gene, CDR1 is MNHNS and CDR2 is SASEGT. The V gene lost 7 bases and the J gene lost 3 bases, with 19 bases spanning the gap. In DNA form, the CDR3 reads TGTGCCAGCACCCAGACAGCGTCCGGGATCTACGAGCAGTACTTC. Encoded protein: CASTQTASGIYEQYF.

This clonotype was seen ten or more times. This chain uses TRBV12-3 or TRBV12-4 with TRBJ2-7; D gene unclear. V was pared by 0 bases and J by 0 bases, with 12 bases between. This CDR3 region has 16 residues. CDR3 amino acids: CASSLALETISYEQYF. CDR3 DNA: TGTGCCAGCAGTTTAGCGCTGGAGACGATCTCCTACGAGCAGTACTTC.